The clone carrying this T cell receptor beta chain was picked up many times. The antigen remains undetermined. The record originates from a study of regulatory T cells in long-lasting Graves disease. General observations from the study: Peripheral blood alone, not thyroid tissue, underwent study. Having only a small sample size may have limited accuracy.

Germline CDR1 and CDR2: LGHDT and YNNKEL (reference sequence). Deletions cut 2 bases from V and 4 bases from J, with 14 bases between. CDR3 length: 15 residues. Combining iRepertoire HTBI primers with Arm-PCR of CDR3 regions, the authors built TCR beta libraries. TCRdb ran MiXCR on the multiplex PCR reads and lists one entry per CDR3 protein. The sample records about 530,000 distinct CDR3 sequences, about 16% being singletons. Indicated time point: newly diagnosed GD, antithyroid drugs for less than 3 months. The authors made the TCR library using RNA they extracted from PBMCs. The same data also contributed to another study, on T cells in Graves' hyperthyroidism and ophthalmopathy. That report notes: Exclusion of a patient resulted from uncontrolled infection, other autoimmune disease, pregnancy or lactation. Most clonotypes that expanded in the thyroid above 0.001 also showed up in blood.

The sequence was obtained from a woman aged 35-60 years with Graves disease. The J gene is TRBJ1-1, the V gene TRBV3-1; D possibly corresponds to TRBD1 (5 bases). The sample in question was peripheral blood mononuclear cells (PBMCs), obtained at new diagnosis, from a patient treated with antithyroid drugs. CDR3 nucleotides: TGTGCCAGCAGCCAAATGTATGTGGGGGGCACTGAAGCTTTCTTT. Amino acid sequence: CASSQMYVGGTEAFF.